These T cell receptor beta chains were read from a single sample in a study of T cell responses to AZD1222 COVID-19 vaccine. Method: immunoSEQ multiplex PCR; TCRdb's copy keeps in-frame clones and lacks some. The table includes about 180,000 clones, 88% detected once. The source was peripheral blood, collected 28 days after the second AZD1222 dose. The source is an adult who received the AZD1222 COVID-19 vaccine. The CDR3 runs from the conserved cysteine through the conserved F or W. Each record gives: V gene, D gene, J gene, CDR3 protein. A D gene is named only where the DNA matches it firmly.

v_gene: TRBV5-4; d_gene: NA; j_gene: TRBJ2-5; CDR3aa: CASSPGPQETQYF
v_gene: TRBV29-1; d_gene: TRBD1; j_gene: TRBJ2-5; CDR3aa: CSATGQQETQYF
v_gene: TRBV19; d_gene: NA; j_gene: TRBJ1-4; CDR3aa: CASSIVAATNEKLFF
v_gene: TRBV19; d_gene: NA; j_gene: TRBJ2-7; CDR3aa: CASSILNSYEQYF
v_gene: TRBV6-5; d_gene: NA; j_gene: TRBJ1-6; CDR3aa: CASSYPEYNSPLHF
v_gene: TRBV19; d_gene: TRBD1; j_gene: TRBJ2-1; CDR3aa: CASSILGQGPGNEQFF
v_gene: TRBV30; d_gene: NA; j_gene: TRBJ1-2; CDR3aa: CAWSPPGQNYGYTF
v_gene: TRBV27; d_gene: NA; j_gene: TRBJ2-3; CDR3aa: CASSLRRGGTDTQYF
v_gene: TRBV29-1; d_gene: NA; j_gene: TRBJ1-1; CDR3aa: CSVPPGGRGAFF
v_gene: TRBV7-9; d_gene: NA; j_gene: TRBJ2-3; CDR3aa: CASSFRDSTDTQYF
v_gene: TRBV7-6; d_gene: TRBD2; j_gene: TRBJ2-2; CDR3aa: CASTPSGGLSGELFF
v_gene: TRBV7-2; d_gene: NA; j_gene: TRBJ2-7; CDR3aa: CASSAFQVSEQYF
v_gene: TRBV6-2/TRBV6-3; d_gene: NA; j_gene: TRBJ2-1; CDR3aa: CASSYHSSPTNEQFF
v_gene: TRBV12-3/TRBV12-4; d_gene: NA; j_gene: TRBJ1-3; CDR3aa: CASRPSGNTIYF
v_gene: TRBV7-2; d_gene: TRBD1; j_gene: TRBJ2-1; CDR3aa: CASSPGTGPYNEQFF
v_gene: TRBV27; d_gene: NA; j_gene: TRBJ1-5; CDR3aa: CASMGMTVGDNQPQHF
v_gene: TRBV6-5; d_gene: NA; j_gene: TRBJ2-7; CDR3aa: CASSLGAGLEQYF
v_gene: TRBV29-1; d_gene: NA; j_gene: TRBJ2-2; CDR3aa: CSVGARVDTGELFF
v_gene: TRBV19; d_gene: TRBD2; j_gene: TRBJ2-3; CDR3aa: CATGHPRDRLAGSTDTQYF
v_gene: TRBV7-6; d_gene: NA; j_gene: TRBJ1-3; CDR3aa: CASSSGGLTFGNTIYF
v_gene: TRBV27; d_gene: TRBD2; j_gene: TRBJ2-3; CDR3aa: CASSWGGSADTQYF
v_gene: TRBV7-9; d_gene: NA; j_gene: TRBJ2-7; CDR3aa: CASSSPAGSIHEQYF
v_gene: TRBV28; d_gene: TRBD2; j_gene: TRBJ2-7; CDR3aa: CASRTPGLYEQYF
v_gene: TRBV5-4; d_gene: NA; j_gene: TRBJ2-5; CDR3aa: CASSLYGQQETQYF
v_gene: TRBV6-6; d_gene: NA; j_gene: TRBJ2-7; CDR3aa: CASKPPDRTYEQYF
v_gene: TRBV5-1; d_gene: NA; j_gene: TRBJ2-3; CDR3aa: CASSGSAGTYF
v_gene: TRBV5-5; d_gene: NA; j_gene: TRBJ2-7; CDR3aa: CASSFNSEQYF
v_gene: TRBV7-9; d_gene: NA; j_gene: TRBJ2-5; CDR3aa: CASSRIRDGETQYF
v_gene: TRBV7-9; d_gene: TRBD1; j_gene: TRBJ1-4; CDR3aa: CASSPGQGNNEKLFF
v_gene: TRBV27; d_gene: NA; j_gene: TRBJ2-5; CDR3aa: CASSFSWRGETQYF
v_gene: TRBV2; d_gene: TRBD1; j_gene: TRBJ2-7; CDR3aa: CASRDRVDEQYF
v_gene: TRBV7-2; d_gene: TRBD1; j_gene: TRBJ1-5; CDR3aa: CASSPNAGTANQPQHF
v_gene: TRBV5-1; d_gene: NA; j_gene: TRBJ2-7; CDR3aa: CASSSQDGLGEQYF
v_gene: TRBV7-8; d_gene: TRBD1; j_gene: TRBJ2-1; CDR3aa: CASSLQGVSSYNEQFF
v_gene: TRBV9; d_gene: NA; j_gene: TRBJ2-5; CDR3aa: CASSVGPVTQETQYF
v_gene: TRBV4-3; d_gene: TRBD2; j_gene: TRBJ2-7; CDR3aa: CASSQAGTSGADEQYF
v_gene: TRBV3-1/TRBV3-2; d_gene: TRBD1; j_gene: TRBJ1-4; CDR3aa: CAKMKYRGPTTNEKLFF
v_gene: TRBV2; d_gene: NA; j_gene: TRBJ1-1; CDR3aa: CASSDRTEAFF
v_gene: TRBV4-2; d_gene: NA; j_gene: TRBJ1-2; CDR3aa: CASSQGTYGYTF
v_gene: TRBV7-3; d_gene: NA; j_gene: TRBJ2-2; CDR3aa: CASSPNAVTGELFF
v_gene: TRBV7-2; d_gene: TRBD1; j_gene: TRBJ2-7; CDR3aa: CASSLQTGQPYEQYF
v_gene: TRBV28; d_gene: NA; j_gene: TRBJ1-2; CDR3aa: CASSLAGSGRGYTF
v_gene: TRBV7-2; d_gene: TRBD1; j_gene: TRBJ2-2; CDR3aa: CASSPRDRGPGELFF
v_gene: TRBV7-6; d_gene: NA; j_gene: TRBJ1-1; CDR3aa: CASSLEGVGTANTEAFF
v_gene: TRBV28; d_gene: NA; j_gene: TRBJ1-3; CDR3aa: CASTPPRVGGNTIYF
v_gene: TRBV6-2/TRBV6-3; d_gene: NA; j_gene: TRBJ1-5; CDR3aa: CASSPDGGRGNQPQHF
v_gene: TRBV7-2; d_gene: NA; j_gene: TRBJ2-1; CDR3aa: CASSLTAPNWQQFF
v_gene: TRBV7-2; d_gene: NA; j_gene: TRBJ2-1; CDR3aa: CASSTTNVHNEQFF
v_gene: TRBV5-4; d_gene: NA; j_gene: TRBJ1-5; CDR3aa: CASSLYGGPQGPQHF
v_gene: TRBV30; d_gene: NA; j_gene: TRBJ1-4; CDR3aa: CAWSWTSSGNEKLFF
v_gene: TRBV11-2; d_gene: TRBD1; j_gene: TRBJ1-5; CDR3aa: CASSPGQANQPQHF
v_gene: TRBV25-1; d_gene: NA; j_gene: TRBJ2-7; CDR3aa: CASSGTVSYEQYF
v_gene: TRBV6-2/TRBV6-3; d_gene: NA; j_gene: TRBJ2-5; CDR3aa: CASSGQDQETQYF
v_gene: TRBV29-1; d_gene: NA; j_gene: TRBJ2-3; CDR3aa: CSGSGESSTDTQYF